This record covers a single T cell receptor (beta chain). The entry originates in a study of blood T cell repertoires in COVID-19. Study-wide context: The origin of the acute and convalescent COVID-19 samples was the United States, Italy and Spain. In each case, the material was cDNA or gDNA derived from T cells, B-cell-depleted T cells, or PBMCs.

This CDR3 contains 17 residues. CDR1 and CDR2 (germline): SQVTM, ANQGSEA. Losses at the gene ends were 3 bases for V and 1 base for J; bases not matched to a gene: 8. In the original processing: Reference gene primer amplification in the assay estimated nucleated cell counts. Libraries were prepared by immunoSEQ multiplex PCR; TCRdb keeps only in-frame clonotypes and omits some of them. The V and J calls and the clone size are those of that table, but D and trimming were determined from the DNA. In the table there are about 110,000 clones, 65% to 80% of which are singletons. The clonotype originates from a woman aged 40 to 49 with acute or convalescent COVID-19. Material: peripheral blood. The chain is built from TRBV29-1 and TRBJ2-5; 13 bases fit TRBD2. CDR3 sequence reads: CSVDGTSGGDLQETQYF. As DNA, the CDR3 is TGCAGCGTTGATGGCACTAGCGGGGGGGACCTCCAAGAGACCCAGTACTTC.